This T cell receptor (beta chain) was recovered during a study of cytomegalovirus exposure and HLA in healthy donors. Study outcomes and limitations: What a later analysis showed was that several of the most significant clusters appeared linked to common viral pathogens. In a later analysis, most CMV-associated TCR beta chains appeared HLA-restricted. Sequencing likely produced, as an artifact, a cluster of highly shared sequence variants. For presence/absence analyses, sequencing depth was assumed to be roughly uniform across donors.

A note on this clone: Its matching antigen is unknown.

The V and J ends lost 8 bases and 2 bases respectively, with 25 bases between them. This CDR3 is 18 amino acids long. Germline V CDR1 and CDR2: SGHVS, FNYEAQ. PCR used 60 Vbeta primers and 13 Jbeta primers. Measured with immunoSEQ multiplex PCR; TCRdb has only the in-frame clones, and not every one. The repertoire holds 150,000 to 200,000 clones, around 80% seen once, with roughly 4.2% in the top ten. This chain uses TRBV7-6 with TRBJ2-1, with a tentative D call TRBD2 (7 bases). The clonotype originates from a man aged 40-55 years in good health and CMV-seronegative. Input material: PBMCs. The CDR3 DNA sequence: TGTGCCAGCGCCTTAGGGAGGGGGGGCCCCACTCCCTACAATGAGCAGTTCTTC. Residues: CASALGRGGPTPYNEQFF.